This record concerns one T cell receptor beta chain sequence. Its target is not known. TCR cDNA molecules were tagged individually, and each one carried a unique molecular identifier. MiXCR, applied by TCRdb to the 5' RACE reads, yields one record per CDR3 protein. The data contain around 100,000 distinct CDR3 sequences, under 4.5% of them singletons. Time point noted: sample taken at primary tumor resection. The donors comprised 60 to 85 untreated early-stage non-small cell lung cancer patients. Whole RNA, isolated from tumor, nontumor lung or frozen PBMC, was sequenced without prior sorting. These data come from a study of spatial heterogeneity in lung cancer. Study-wide points: Counts of expanded intratumoral alpha and beta TCRs tracked tumor mutation counts.

The germline CDR1 and CDR2 sequences are ENHRY and SYGVKD. This CDR3 contains 14 residues. V trimming: 10 bases; J trimming: 2 bases; junction bases outside the gene matches: 7. This chain links TRBV10-3 with TRBJ2-3; 9 bases match TRBD2. The receptor was derived from a male donor with early-stage non-small cell lung cancer. This sample comprised lung tumor tissue, obtained at surgery. The CDR3 reads CATTLAGPTDTQYF. The CDR3 coding sequence is TGTGCCACCACCCTAGCGGGGCCCACAGATACGCAGTATTTT.